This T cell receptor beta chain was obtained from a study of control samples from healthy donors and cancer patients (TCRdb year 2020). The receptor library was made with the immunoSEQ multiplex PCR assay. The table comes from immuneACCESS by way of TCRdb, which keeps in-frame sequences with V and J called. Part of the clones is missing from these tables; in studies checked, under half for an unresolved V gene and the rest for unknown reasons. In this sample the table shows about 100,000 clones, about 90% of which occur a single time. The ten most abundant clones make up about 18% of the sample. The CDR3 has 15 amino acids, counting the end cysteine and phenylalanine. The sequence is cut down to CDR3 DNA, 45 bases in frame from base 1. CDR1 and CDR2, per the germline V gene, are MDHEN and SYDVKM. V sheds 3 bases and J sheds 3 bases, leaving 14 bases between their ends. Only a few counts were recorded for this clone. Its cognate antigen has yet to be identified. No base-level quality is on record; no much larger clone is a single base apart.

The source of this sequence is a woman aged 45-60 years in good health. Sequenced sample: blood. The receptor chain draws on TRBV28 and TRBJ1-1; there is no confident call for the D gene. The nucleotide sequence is TGTGCCAGCAGTTTTCCAGGACCCCCGGACACTGAAGCTTTCTTT. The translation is CASSFPGPPDTEAFF.